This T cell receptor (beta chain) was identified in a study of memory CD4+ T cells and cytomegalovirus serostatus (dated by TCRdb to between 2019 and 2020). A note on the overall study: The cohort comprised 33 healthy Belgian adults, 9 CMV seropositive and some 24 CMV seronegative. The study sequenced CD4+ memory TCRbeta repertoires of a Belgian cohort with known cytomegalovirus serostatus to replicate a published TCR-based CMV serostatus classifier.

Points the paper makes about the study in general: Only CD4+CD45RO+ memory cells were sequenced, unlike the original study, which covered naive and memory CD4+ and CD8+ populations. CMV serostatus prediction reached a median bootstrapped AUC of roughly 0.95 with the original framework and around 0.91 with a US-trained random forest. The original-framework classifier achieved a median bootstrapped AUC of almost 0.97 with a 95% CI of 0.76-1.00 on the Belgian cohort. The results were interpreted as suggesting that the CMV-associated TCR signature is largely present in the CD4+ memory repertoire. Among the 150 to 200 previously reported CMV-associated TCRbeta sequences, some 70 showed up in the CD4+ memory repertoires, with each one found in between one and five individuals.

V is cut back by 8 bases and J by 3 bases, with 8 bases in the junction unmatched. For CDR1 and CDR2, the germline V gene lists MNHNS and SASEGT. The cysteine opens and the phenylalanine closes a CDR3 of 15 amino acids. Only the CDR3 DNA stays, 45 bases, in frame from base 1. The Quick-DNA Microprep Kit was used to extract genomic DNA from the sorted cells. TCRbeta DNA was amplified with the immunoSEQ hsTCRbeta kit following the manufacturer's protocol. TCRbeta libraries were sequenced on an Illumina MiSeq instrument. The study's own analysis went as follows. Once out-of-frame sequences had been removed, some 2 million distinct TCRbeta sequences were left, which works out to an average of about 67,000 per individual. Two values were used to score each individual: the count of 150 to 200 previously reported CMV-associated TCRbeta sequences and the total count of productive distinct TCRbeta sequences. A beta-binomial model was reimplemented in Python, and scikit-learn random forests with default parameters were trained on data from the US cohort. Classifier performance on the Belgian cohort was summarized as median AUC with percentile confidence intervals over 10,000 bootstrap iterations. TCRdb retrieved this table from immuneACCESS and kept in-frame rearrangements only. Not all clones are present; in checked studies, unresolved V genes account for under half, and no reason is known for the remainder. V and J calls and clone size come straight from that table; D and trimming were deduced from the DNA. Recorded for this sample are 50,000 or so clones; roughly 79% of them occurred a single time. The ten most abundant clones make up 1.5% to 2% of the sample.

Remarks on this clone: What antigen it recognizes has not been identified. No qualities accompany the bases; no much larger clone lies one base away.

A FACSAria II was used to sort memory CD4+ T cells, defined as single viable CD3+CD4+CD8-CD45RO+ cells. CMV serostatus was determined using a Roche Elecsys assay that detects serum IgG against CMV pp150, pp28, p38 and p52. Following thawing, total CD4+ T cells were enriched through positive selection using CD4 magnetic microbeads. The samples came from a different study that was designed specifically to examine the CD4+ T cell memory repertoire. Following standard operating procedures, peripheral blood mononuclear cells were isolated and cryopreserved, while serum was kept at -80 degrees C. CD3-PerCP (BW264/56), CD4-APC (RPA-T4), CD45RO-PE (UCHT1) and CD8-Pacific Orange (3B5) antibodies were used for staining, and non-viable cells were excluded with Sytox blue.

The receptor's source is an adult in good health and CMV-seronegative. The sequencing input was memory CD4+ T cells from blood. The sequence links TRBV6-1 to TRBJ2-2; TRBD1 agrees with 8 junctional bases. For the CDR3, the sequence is CASAARGLDTGELFF. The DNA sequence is TGTGCCAGCGCGGCCAGGGGGCTCGACACCGGGGAGCTGTTTTTT.